The clone carrying this TCR beta chain was recorded once. What it binds is not known. A much larger clone is a single base away; this may be a read error. The data were taken from a study of T cells after yellow fever vaccination. Study details: Fractions low in cell number were prepared with SMART-Seq v4 Ultra Low Input. Study-level points and caveats: Faster peaking, at day 5 versus 15, marked a secondary response that was weaker. Clones from primary vaccination mostly reappeared after the booster (96% CD4, over 85% CD8).

From germline, CDR1 is KGHSH and CDR2 LQKENI. The CDR3 loop spans 15 amino acids. From the 5' RACE reads, TCRdb called clonotypes with MiXCR, one entry per CDR3 protein. Among 110,000 to 150,000 distinct CDR3 sequences listed, less than 8.5% were seen once. The receptor comes from a young man who received the YFV17D yellow fever vaccine. V is TRBV18 and J is TRBJ2-1; 9 nucleotides agree with TRBD1. This material consisted of CD4+ T cells sorted from PBMCs, taken 10 days after the yellow fever booster vaccination. In nucleotides, the CDR3 is TGTGCCAGCGCCCGCTTGGGACAGGGATACAATGAGCAGTCCTTC. This translates into CASARLGQGYNEQSF.